The rows below give T cell receptor beta chains drawn from one sample of a study of blood T cell repertoires in COVID-19. Profiling relied on immunoSEQ multiplex PCR, and the TCRdb table lists in-frame clones only, not all of them. The table has approximately 100,000 clones, 70% to 90% seen once. The sample was peripheral blood. The source of these receptors is a human donor with COVID-19, enrolled during active disease. The donor label of this sample is uncertain. Both conserved end residues are trimmed from each CDR3. A D gene is named only where the DNA matches it firmly.

d_call	v_call	j_call	cdr3_aa
.	TRBV7-9	TRBJ1-1	ASSFNSPPLAF
.	TRBV27	TRBJ2-5	ASSLDRQETQY
TRBD1	TRBV6-5	TRBJ2-2	ASRPAGGVSGELF
.	TRBV27	TRBJ1-2	ASSPLVQAFPSGYT
TRBD2	TRBV7-9	TRBJ2-3	ASSGPSGGSDTQY
.	TRBV19	TRBJ2-5	ASSKFQETQY
TRBD1	TRBV11-3	TRBJ2-7	ASSIRGQDPYEQY
.	TRBV2	TRBJ1-2	ASSGQRYGYT
.	TRBV5-1	TRBJ1-2	ASSFLEGDYGYT
.	TRBV28	TRBJ2-3	ASEDITDTQY
TRBD1	TRBV2	TRBJ1-6	AGTGQGGNSPLH
.	TRBV5-1	TRBJ1-5	ASSPDGGGHNQPQH
TRBD1	TRBV7-3	TRBJ2-6	ASSSTGGASGANVLT
TRBD1	TRBV28	TRBJ2-7	ASSKPHDRVEQY
.	TRBV28	TRBJ2-7	ASSTPGVGQY
.	TRBV18	TRBJ1-6	ASSPGTPGSPLH
.	TRBV20-1	TRBJ1-2	SARAQYGYT
.	TRBV11-3	TRBJ2-3	ASSLSIADTQY
TRBD2	TRBV5-1	TRBJ2-5	ASSRGQGAGAQETQY
TRBD1	TRBV5-1	TRBJ1-1	ASSLGQGLGKAF
.	TRBV19	TRBJ1-6	ASSRGRGYNSPLH
TRBD2	TRBV2	TRBJ2-5	ASSPFSGGAQETQY
.	TRBV5-5	TRBJ2-5	ASSWDIQETQY
TRBD1	TRBV25-1	TRBJ1-5	ASSGTGSNQPQH
.	TRBV2	TRBJ1-1	ASKDRNTEAF
TRBD1	TRBV18	TRBJ2-2	ASSPQGATNTGELF
.	TRBV3-1/TRBV3-2	TRBJ1-2	ASSQVTESYGYT